These 22 T cell receptor beta chains share one sample of origin, sequenced in a study of beta chain features in type 1 diabetes. Overall study findings and caveats: Moderately but significantly shorter TCRB CDR3s were found in Type 1 diabetes patients in all four CD4+ subsets.

These TCRs' antigens remain unknown. Expressed TCRB transcripts were sequenced, since all the RNA that had been isolated was reverse transcribed. Measured with immunoSEQ multiplex PCR; TCRdb has only the in-frame clones, and not every one. Of roughly 160,000 clones in the sample, approximately 8.1% are singletons; the top ten hold around 0.94%. The material sequenced was central memory CD4+ T cells from blood. The receptors shown here come from a woman between 35 and 50 years old with type 1 diabetes.

The CDR3 loop reads CSVHLGRSNTGELFF. CDR3 in DNA: TGCAGCGTGCATTTGGGGAGATCGAACACCGGGGAGCTGTTTTTT. This chain uses TRBV29-1 with TRBJ2-2, with D perhaps TRBD2 (5 bases). V lost 6 bases to trimming and J lost 0 bases, with 14 bases between them. Germline lookup yields CDR1 SQVTM and CDR2 ANQGSEA. The CDR3 extends over 15 amino acids.

On this clone itself: Sequence at one end of the junction differs from germline and may be a read error. The V gene is TRBV5-4, the J gene TRBJ2-1, with TRBD1 as a possible D gene (7 bases). This CDR3 region has 16 residues. Looked up from germline, CDR1 is SGHNT and CDR2 is YYREEE (reference sequence). The CDR3 loop reads CASSLAGGASRGRWVF. For the CDR3, the DNA is TGTGCCAGCAGCTTGGCCGGTGGAGCTAGCAGGGGGAGGTGGGTCTTC.

The chain couples TRBV4-1 to TRBJ2-7; TRBD1 matches at 9 bases. CDR1 and CDR2 from the germline V gene are MGHRA and YSYEKL. The CDR3 spans 17 residues. The V gene end was trimmed by 1 base and the J gene end by 5 bases; junction bases not matched to a gene: 12. The CDR3 is CASSQGGTGNMGHEQYF. CDR3 DNA: TGCGCCAGCAGCCAAGGAGGGACAGGGAACATGGGACACGAGCAGTACTTC.

This clone turned up a few times. The V and J genes are TRBV6-6 and TRBJ2-1; D remains ambiguous. Germline CDR1 is MNHNY and CDR2 is SVGAGI (reference sequence). V lost 2 bases, J lost 0 bases, and 11 bases lay in between. This CDR3 is 16 amino acids long. The CDR3 sequence is CASSYLPGSSYNEQFF. The DNA of the CDR3 is TGTGCCAGCAGTTACCTACCGGGTAGCTCCTACAATGAGCAGTTCTTC.

Only a few counts were recorded for this clone. The rearrangement joins TRBV29-1 to TRBJ2-3, with D perhaps TRBD2 (5 bases). The V end was cut by 6 bases, the J end by 0 bases, with 19 bases between. CDR3 length: 16 residues. Looked up from germline, CDR1 is SQVTM and CDR2 is ANQGSEA. The CDR3 spells CSVARFGGSSTDTQYF. DNA for the CDR3: TGCAGCGTGGCCCGGTTTGGCGGGTCTAGCACAGATACGCAGTATTTT.

This clone was observed a handful of times. J is TRBJ1-2 and V is TRBV2; no definite D call. CDR1 is SNHLY and CDR2 is FYNNEI in the germline V gene. The length of the CDR3 is 13 residues. The V end lost 6 bases, the J end lost 8 bases, and 16 bases lay between the germline ends. CDR3 amino acids: CASRGLTERGYTF. CDR3 sequence (DNA): TGTGCCAGCAGGGGCCTGACGGAAAGGGGCTACACCTTC.

The chain links TRBV5-4 to TRBJ2-6; 7 bases are a match to TRBD2. Germline V lookup: CDR1 SGHNT, CDR2 YYREEE (reference sequence). This CDR3 is built from 20 residues. J lost 0 bases, V lost 3 bases, and 15 bases had no gene match. In DNA, the CDR3 is TGTGCCAGCAGCTCAAAAACGGGGAGGGGAAGCCACTCTGGGGCCAACGTCCTGACTTTC. Amino acid sequence: CASSSKTGRGSHSGANVLTF.

This clone turned up a few times. The chain combines TRBV7-2 with TRBJ1-5, with D perhaps matching TRBD1 (5 bases). The germline V gene has CDR1 SGHTA and CDR2 FQGNSA. The CDR3 is 15 amino acids. V was pared by 3 bases and J by 5 bases, with 14 bases between. CDR3 sequence (DNA): TGTGCCAGCAGCTTTGGGGCAGGGCGTCATCAGCCCCAGCATTTT. Its protein product is CASSFGAGRHQPQHF.

This clone was counted many times. The chain is built from TRBV27 and TRBJ2-3, with 8 nucleotides matching TRBD1. Trimming at V came to 5 bases and at J to 2 bases, leaving 6 bases not matched to a gene. CDR3 length: 15 residues. Per the germline V gene, CDR1 is MNHEY and CDR2 is SMNVEV (reference sequence). The CDR3 loop reads CASSIQGVNTDTQYF. The DNA of the CDR3 is TGTGCCAGCAGTATACAGGGGGTAAACACAGATACGCAGTATTTT.

The sample holds a few counts of this clone. The chain recombines TRBV7-2 with TRBJ2-1, with 9 bases matching TRBD1. After removal of 5 bases from V and 7 bases from J, the junction contained 6 bases not matched to a gene. Germline V CDR1 and CDR2: SGHTA, FQGNSA. This CDR3 region has 14 residues. CDR3 coding DNA: TGTGCCAGCAGCCTAGGGACAGGGCGAAATGAGCAGTTCTTC. Translated: CASSLGTGRNEQFF.

In its sample, this clone was seen a few times. This rearrangement joins TRBV20-1 to TRBJ1-4; D gene uncertain. The ends were cut back, 5 bases at V and 5 bases at J, with 3 bases in the middle. This CDR3 spans 10 amino acids. CDR1 and CDR2 from the germline V gene are DFQATT and SNEGSKA (reference sequence). The CDR3 here is CSAQNEKLFF. The CDR3, as DNA: TGCAGTGCTCAAAATGAAAAACTGTTTTTT.

This clone was counted only a few times. The rearrangement joins TRBV28 to TRBJ1-1; D is perhaps TRBD1 (5 bases). CDR3 length: 15 amino acids. Trimming stripped 7 bases from V and 4 bases from J, with 19 bases between. Germline V CDR1 and CDR2: MDHEN, SYDVKM. The CDR3 region has the DNA TGTGCCAGCAAGGCCCCTCGGGGGGGTCGCACTGAAGCTTTCTTT. Amino acids: CASKAPRGGRTEAFF.

This clone has just a few counts. The gene calls are TRBV15 and TRBJ2-2, with 7 bases matching TRBD1. This CDR3 spans 15 amino acids. Losses at the gene ends were 1 base for V and 5 bases for J; bases not matched to a gene: 4. CDR1 and CDR2 (germline): LNHNV, YYDKDF (reference sequence). The CDR3 region has the DNA TGTGCCACCAGCAGAGGACAGGGACGGACCGGGGAGCTGTTTTTT. Protein product: CATSRGQGRTGELFF.

This clone has just a few counts. CDR3 in DNA: TGTGCCAGCAGCTTAGGACCCGCCGGGACAGGGGATGGGGAGACCCAGTACTTC. It yields the protein CASSLGPAGTGDGETQYF. V usage is TRBV7-2 and J usage is TRBJ2-5, with 10 positions matching TRBD1. V lost 1 base and J lost 5; bases outside the gene matches: 13. The CDR3 has 18 residues. Germline assignment: CDR1 SGHTA and CDR2 FQGNSA. Based on the CDR3 plus reference TRBV7-2 and TRBJ2-5, the full variable domain is GAGVSQSPSNKVTEKGKDVELRCDPISGHTALYWYRQSLGQGLEFLIYFQGNSAPDKSGLPSDRFSAERTGGSVSTLTIQRTQQEDSAVYLCASSLGPAGTGDGETQYFGPGTRLLVL.

The chain joins TRBV18 to TRBJ2-7; D is possibly TRBD1 (5 bases). The CDR3 consists of 15 residues. The V gene's germline CDR1 is KGHSH and CDR2 LQKENI. The germline V and J ends were trimmed by 2 bases and 1 base, with 12 bases remaining between them. CDR3 amino acids: CASSPGAAESYEQYF. As DNA, the CDR3 is TGTGCCAGCTCACCAGGGGCCGCGGAGTCCTACGAGCAGTACTTC.

The chain is built from TRBV7-9 and TRBJ1-5; tentative D call: TRBD1 (6 bases). Trimming left V 5 bases short and J 2 bases short, with 10 bases between. Germline CDR1 and CDR2: SEHNR and FQNEAQ (reference sequence). The CDR3 runs 14 residues. In nucleotides, the CDR3 is TGTGCCAGCAGCAAATCAGGGGGCAATCAGCCCCAGCATTTT. Translated, it gives CASSKSGGNQPQHF.

In its sample, this clone was seen a few times. The chain links TRBV4-3 to TRBJ1-2; the D is unclear. The CDR3 has 15 amino acids. Germline V gene lookup returns CDR1 LGHNA and CDR2 YSLEER. Trimming cost V 1 base and J 6 bases, with 15 bases left between them. CDR3 nucleotide sequence: TGCGCCAGCAGCCAAGGTGGCAGGATTACGGATGGCTACACCTTC. Protein: CASSQGGRITDGYTF.

This clone has just a few counts. The chain recombines TRBV20-1 with TRBJ1-1; D is uncertain. Trimming took off 0 bases at V and 11 bases at J, with 10 bases between the two ends. Germline assignment: CDR1 DFQATT and CDR2 SNEGSKA (reference sequence). This CDR3 comprises 11 residues. The CDR3 coding sequence is TGCAGTGCTAGAGAGGAGGAGGAGGCTTTCTTT. Translated: CSAREEEEAFF.

This clone was seen only a few times. The V gene is TRBV29-1, the J gene TRBJ2-7, with TRBD1 matching over 8 bases. V was clipped by 5 bases and J by 0 bases; unmatched bases: 6. Germline V gene data show CDR1 as SQVTM and CDR2 as ANQGSEA. The CDR3 totals 14 residues. As DNA, the CDR3 is TGCAGCGTTTTGGGACAGGCGTCCTCCTACGAGCAGTACTTC. Translated, it gives CSVLGQASSYEQYF.

The table lists this clone with many counts. V and J are TRBV9 and TRBJ2-3; 10 bases fit TRBD2. V was clipped by 2 bases and J by 4 bases; unmatched bases: 4. CDR1 is SGDLS, CDR2 YYNGEE, per germline. The CDR3 length is 15 residues. This chain's CDR3 is CASSVALAGSDTQYF. The CDR3 nucleotides are TGTGCCAGCAGCGTCGCACTAGCGGGGTCAGATACGCAGTATTTT.

The chain has TRBV7-2 and TRBJ2-7, with a tentative D call TRBD2 (6 bases). The V and J ends lost 1 base and 4 bases respectively, with 11 bases between them. This CDR3 region has 14 residues. Germline V lookup: CDR1 SGHTA, CDR2 FQGNSA. The CDR3, as DNA: TGTGCCAGCAGCTTAGGATTCGGGGGTTACGAGCAGTACTTC. Translation: CASSLGFGGYEQYF.

There are a few counts of this clone. CDR3 amino acids: CASSLATAGTSEQFF. DNA for the CDR3: TGCGCCAGCAGCTTAGCGACCGCCGGTACCAGTGAGCAGTTCTTC. The chain carries TRBV5-1 and TRBJ2-1; D unresolved. With 2 bases removed from V and 9 bases from J, the gap between germline ends came to 18 bases. CDR3 length: 15 residues. Per germline, CDR1 SGHRS and CDR2 YFSETQ.